This T cell receptor (beta chain) was documented in a study of regulatory T cells in long-lasting Graves disease (dated by TCRdb to about 2021). Study-level background: Patients with newly diagnosed Graves' disease had been on antithyroid drugs for under 3 months. A total of roughly 35 samples were covered by TCR sequencing, comprising some 13 persistent and 20 newly diagnosed Graves' disease patients. The study was conducted in China and was registered as a clinical trial. This study used TCR sequencing and RNA sequencing of peripheral blood to compare persistent Graves' disease patients against newly diagnosed Graves' disease patients.

CDR1 and CDR2, looked up from the germline V gene, are MDHEN and SYDVKM. From its cysteine to its phenylalanine, the CDR3 spans 16 amino acids. The sequence is cut down to CDR3 DNA, 48 bases in frame from base 1. Relative to germline, V is missing 2 bases and J is missing 2 bases, with 5 bases of the junction outside any gene match. What this sample's time point label stands for: newly diagnosed GD, antithyroid drugs for less than 3 months. For both TCR sequencing and RNA sequencing, RNA was extracted from PBMCs using TRIzol. The diagnosis of Graves' disease followed American Thyroid Association guidelines. Patients for the study were recruited at an endocrinology department in Xi'an, China. From each patient, 8 to 10 milliliters of peripheral blood was collected into an EDTA anticoagulant tube. PBMCs were isolated by Ficoll Paque Plus density gradient separation without further T cell sorting. An Agilent 2100 Bioanalyzer and agarose gel were used to check RNA quality, and a NanoDrop 2000 was used to measure RNA concentration.

Library preparation was by multiplex PCR. The listed sequencing device is Illumina HiSeq 4000. TCR beta libraries were built with iRepertoire HTBI primers and Arm-PCR amplification of CDR3 regions. PCR products were gel purified before sequencing. Processing in the source paper ran as follows. Gene usage analysis of CDR3 amino acid clonotypes relied on the roughly 67 TRBV and about 15 TRBJ segments identified across samples. Filtered high-quality paired reads were merged into contigs using COPE and FqMerger. BLAST was used to align contigs to IMGT TRBV, TRBD and TRBJ reference genes, and CDR3 was defined according to IMGT. Any clonotype with a frequency above 0.1% was counted as a highly expanded clone. Shannon entropy was used to measure repertoire diversity, and the Gini coefficient was used to measure V-J evenness. Public clonotypes were defined as clonotypes shared by more than one individual. In TCRdb, the public reads were trimmed at Q25 with fastp and aligned with MiXCR, with productive beta chains retained. Rows are combined by CDR3 protein, so each entry shows the most common genes and DNA. These V and J calls derive from TCRdb rather than the authors' analysis. The sample profile shows 350,000 to 500,000 distinct CDR3 sequences; 16% of them were found once. About 23% of the sample lies in the top ten.

Study-level results and caveats: More public clonotypes were shared among persistent patients (2,741) than among newly diagnosed patients (more than 900). The study examined only peripheral blood because the primary lesion, thyroid tissue, could not be accessed. Sequencing and analysis were restricted to the TCR beta chain. Compared with newly diagnosed patients, persistent Graves' disease patients had lower TCR Shannon entropy and fewer highly expanded clones, which suggests clonal expansion. Persistent disease showed preferential use of TRBV28, TRBJ1-2 and TRBJ2-5, whereas newly diagnosed disease favored TRBV20-1 and TRBJ2-1. As a limitation, the authors acknowledged that the small sample size may reduce accuracy.

This clonotype has a count of ten or more. Its cognate antigen has yet to be identified. No qualities accompany the bases; no much larger clone lies one base away. The sample was also linked to a second study, of T cells in Graves' hyperthyroidism and ophthalmopathy. The second paper further reports: Stable Graves' hyperthyroidism was defined as no progression to ophthalmopathy during 18 months of follow-up. The hyperthyroidism patients were between 18 and 65 years old and newly diagnosed, with a disease duration of less than 2 months. Patients with uncontrolled infections, other autoimmune diseases, pregnancy or lactation were excluded. Clinical symptoms, serum thyroxine and TRAb, thyroid ultrasound, and orbital computed tomography formed the basis for the diagnoses. A first-round RT-PCR of the TCR CDR3 used the HTBI primer set with the Qiagen OneStep RT-PCR kit. Blood samples also contained most of the expanded thyroid clonotypes (frequency above 0.001), which suggests that blood repertoires may reflect thyroid immune responses. A 13 V-J signature model separated ophthalmopathy from stable hyperthyroidism, with roughly 88% sensitivity and about 81% specificity in cross-validation and 80%/75% in testing. During validation, the model predicted progression to ophthalmopathy a median of roughly six months ahead of onset, with around 65% sensitivity and around 73% specificity. To identify TCR V-J signatures that set the groups apart, the researchers used a discovery cohort of 90 to 100 patients, made up of under 50 with Graves' ophthalmopathy and about 60 with stable Graves' hyperthyroidism. An independent validation cohort of under 20 hyperthyroidism patients and approximately 15 patients who later progressed to ophthalmopathy tested prospective prediction of ophthalmopathy. The roughly 100 discovery patients were randomly divided into training and test sets at a 7:3 ratio. The study also compared thyroid tissue and blood T-cell repertoires from about six Graves' hyperthyroidism patients. After sampling, hyperthyroidism patients received methimazole starting at 30 mg daily, and ophthalmopathy patients received high-dose intravenous methylprednisolone. The libraries were constructed in a second round of multiplex PCR and then size-selected and purified. Sequencing of the libraries was done on an Illumina HiSeq2000 using paired-end 100 bp reads. SOAPnuke was used to process the raw data, with reads discarded if the reads contained adapters or uncalled bases, had a mean Phred below 15, or lacked an exact constant-primer or identifier match. High-quality paired reads were merged with COPE v1.2.5, and unique nucleotide sequences were defined as clonotypes. MiTCR v1.1 was used to align clonotypes to the IMGT TRBV, TRBD and TRBJ reference segments. The analysis included only V-J combinations with a frequency above 0.0001, which together covered more than 99% of the repertoires. A TCS score was defined as the ratio of F50 (clonal expansion) to E x V (chaos), with BLOSUM62-based TCRdist applied between CDR3 peptides within each V-J. Welch's t-statistics and random forest reduced approximately 520 V-J features to 13, which were used in a naive Bayes classifier (R e1071). No statistical method was used to fix the sample size in advance, and group allocation was not hidden from the investigators. According to the paper, TCR Vbeta CDR3 sequencing was carried out on about 140 peripheral blood samples, which came from 40 to 45 ophthalmopathy, around 75 hyperthyroidism and about 17 progressor patients.

The rearranged chain carries TRBV28 and TRBJ2-5; 10 central bases correspond to TRBD1. The source of this sequence is a woman in her late teens or twenties with Graves disease. Donor details come from another sample of the same person, matched by shared clones. The sample was peripheral blood mononuclear cells (PBMCs), taken at new diagnosis, from a patient treated with antithyroid drugs. This receptor has the CDR3 CASSLGQGGSQETQYF. The DNA reads as follows: TGTGCCAGCAGTTTAGGACAGGGGGGATCGCAAGAGACCCAGTACTTC.